These 12 T cell receptor beta chains were all obtained from the same sample, sequenced in a study of blood T cells in healthy people across ages (dated by TCRdb to 2014 to 2015). Receptor libraries were prepared by 5' RACE. Sequencing was performed on an Illumina HiSeq 2500. A second roughly 7 to 11 cycle PCR used a sample-barcoded 5' primer and a J-beta primer mix. TCRdb reanalyzed the raw reads on its own, using fastp at Q25 for trimming and MiXCR for clone calling, and kept in-frame beta chains. Entries are consolidated by CDR3 protein sequence, retaining the most common genes and DNA. The sample yields 550,000 to 700,000 distinct CDR3 sequences; 25% to 30% were counted once. The biggest ten clones account for approximately 17% of the sample. The sequenced material came from blood. These receptors all come from a woman aged 70 to 79 in good health.

This clonotype was seen a handful of times. V usage is TRBV20-1 and J usage is TRBJ1-6; possible D gene TRBD1, 5 bases. Trimming pared 0 bases from V and 10 bases from J, leaving 22 bases between. The CDR3 has 17 amino acids. The germline V gene encodes CDR1 DFQATT and CDR2 SNEGSKA (reference sequence). CDR3 coding DNA: TGCAGTGCTAGAGACCCCTTGGGTACAGGAAAACGGTCACCCCTCCACTTT. Amino acids: CSARDPLGTGKRSPLHF.

This clonotype was counted only a few times. The chain links TRBV4-3 to TRBJ1-2, with 9 bases that match TRBD1. In germline, CDR1 is LGHNA, CDR2 YSLEER. With 3 bases clipped from V and 7 bases from J, the junction kept 9 bases outside the gene matches. The CDR3 is made up of 15 amino acids. The CDR3 sequence: CASSQELQGAVGYTF. The CDR3 region has the DNA TGCGCCAGCAGCCAGGAATTACAGGGGGCGGTTGGCTACACCTTC.

J is TRBJ2-2 and V is TRBV12-5; D not resolved. CDR1 LGHNT and CDR2 FRNRAP come from the germline V gene. This CDR3 comprises 13 residues. The CDR3 region is CATVEPNTGELFF. CDR3 coding DNA: TGTGCAACGGTGGAGCCCAACACCGGGGAGCTGTTTTTT.

In its sample, this clonotype was seen a few times. The chain employs TRBV18 and TRBJ2-5; D is unclear. This CDR3 region has 12 residues. Per the germline V gene, CDR1 is KGHSH and CDR2 is LQKENI. V was clipped by 1 base and J by 4 bases, with 4 bases between them. CDR3 protein: CASSPRTETQYF. As DNA, the CDR3 is TGTGCCAGCTCACCACGGACAGAGACCCAGTACTTC.

This clonotype showed up just a few times. The rearrangement uses TRBV7-9 and TRBJ2-5, with D perhaps being TRBD1 or TRBD2 (6 bases each). The V gene's germline CDR1 is SEHNR and CDR2 FQNEAQ (reference sequence). The V end lost 5 bases, the J end lost 4 bases, and 14 bases lay between the germline ends. The CDR3 loop spans 14 amino acids. CDR3 residues: CASSHGGDTETQYF. For the CDR3, the DNA is TGTGCCAGCAGCCATGGCGGGGACACAGAGACCCAGTACTTC.

This clonotype was seen a handful of times. V gene TRBV6-6 combines with J gene TRBJ1-2, with 8 bases that match TRBD1. Germline CDR1 and CDR2: MNHNY and SVGAGI (reference sequence). J lost 9 bases, V lost 6 bases, and 9 bases had no gene match. This CDR3 contains 13 residues. Here the CDR3 reads CASRPTGDKSYTF. Written as DNA, the CDR3 is TGTGCCAGCAGGCCGACAGGGGATAAGAGCTACACCTTC.

This clonotype turned up a few times. This chain links TRBV7-9 with TRBJ2-7; 9 nucleotides align to TRBD1. With 5 bases clipped from V and 6 bases from J, the junction kept 11 bases outside the gene matches. The CDR3 has 15 residues. Per germline, CDR1 SEHNR and CDR2 FQNEAQ (reference sequence). The CDR3 DNA reads TGTGCCAGCAGCGAACAACAGGGGGCAATCTCCGAGCAGTACTTC. This translates into CASSEQQGAISEQYF.

This clonotype was counted a few times. The chain employs TRBV24-1 and TRBJ2-1; D not resolved. The CDR3 extends over 14 amino acids. Germline V gene data show CDR1 as KGHDR and CDR2 as SFDVKD. The V end was cut by 5 bases, the J end by 1 base, with 8 bases between. The CDR3 DNA is TGTGCCACCAGTGGTGGTAATTCCTACAATGAGCAGTTCTTC. Encoded protein: CATSGGNSYNEQFF.

The chain combines TRBV20-1 with TRBJ2-5; D remains ambiguous. This CDR3 is built from 10 residues. CDR1 is DFQATT and CDR2 is SNEGSKA in the germline V gene (reference sequence). V shed 4 bases and J shed 7 bases, with 7 bases lying between them. CDR3: CSAIGRTQYF. DNA of the CDR3: TGCAGTGCTATCGGTCGGACCCAGTACTTC.

This clonotype appeared a few times. The CDR3 nucleotides are TGCAGTGCTTACGGGGGGGCTAATGAGCAGTTCTTC. Its translation is CSAYGGANEQFF. V is TRBV20-1 and J is TRBJ2-7; 8 positions agree with TRBD2. The DNA end favors TRBJ2-1, so the J call may be wrong. The CDR3 contains 12 residues. CDR1 DFQATT and CDR2 SNEGSKA come from the germline V gene (reference sequence).

The gene calls are TRBV6-6 and TRBJ2-5; the D gene is possibly TRBD2 (6 bases). Germline V gene sequence: CDR1 MNHNY, CDR2 SVGAGI (reference sequence). This CDR3 has 16 amino acids. Trimming pared 0 bases from V and 2 bases from J, leaving 13 bases between. The CDR3 spells CASSYSTAGNQETQYF. The CDR3 bases are TGTGCCAGCAGTTACTCCACGGCGGGGAATCAAGAGACCCAGTACTTC.

The V call is TRBV7-9, the J call TRBJ2-2, with TRBD1 matching over 9 bases. This CDR3 region has 15 residues. Germline V gene sequence: CDR1 SEHNR, CDR2 FQNEAQ (reference sequence). The ends lost 5 bases at V and 2 bases at J; junction bases unmatched: 3. CDR3 nucleotide sequence: TGTGCCAGCAGCCGGGACAGGGATAACACCGGGGAGCTGTTTTTT. Amino acids: CASSRDRDNTGELFF.